This T cell receptor (beta chain) was recorded in a study of blood T cell repertoires in COVID-19 (dated by TCRdb to between 2020 and 2021). About the full investigation: Samples from collaborators originated in the United States, Italy and Spain and spanned both the acute and convalescent phases of COVID-19. A freely available public database, intended as a resource for researchers studying the immune response to SARS-CoV-2, is where the repertoires were released. The dataset comprised deeply sampled blood TCRbeta repertoires from subjects exposed to, actively infected with, or recovered from COVID-19. Samples came from the ongoing ImmuneRACE study (first 160 participants) plus 1,254 subjects from 6 global collaborators. The material from the prospective study consisted of cDNA or gDNA derived from T cells, B-cell-depleted T cells, or PBMCs. A de-identified subject ID, COVID-19 status, age in years and sex were almost always included in the sample metadata. HLA class I and class II types, where available, came from metadata supplied by the sample provider rather than from assay-based typing. The study at large found these results: How much clinical and demographic metadata was included differed by source and by participant, and the metadata was provided uncurated.

As to this clone: Its antigen target is currently unknown. Base qualities were left out, and no much larger clone turns up one base away.

TCRbeta CDR3 regions were amplified from genomic DNA using the immunoSEQ Assay, a bias-controlled multiplex PCR. On the study's bioinformatics: The number of nucleated cells in each sample was estimated from the amplification of reference gene primers within the assay. To quantify the absolute abundance of each unique TCRbeta CDR3 rearrangement, sequence reads were collapsed and filtered. For each sample, productive Simpson clonality was calculated as the square root of Simpson's diversity index across productive rearrangements. TCRdb holds this immuneACCESS table with in-frame rearrangements only. Some clones are missing; in checked studies, unresolved V genes explain under half, and the rest has no known cause. The DNA gave D and trimming, while V, J and clone size come from that table. The sample table lists over 200,000 clones, about 87% of them with a count of one. 10% of the sample is in the top ten clones.

Participants in the prospective study were aged roughly 18 to 95 years, lived in about two dozen United States geographic areas, and enrolled through a virtual design. Cohort assignment in the prospective study relied on participant-reported clinical history from a screening survey and a study questionnaire. In the prospective study, mobile phlebotomists collected whole blood, serum and a nasopharyngeal or oropharyngeal swab from each participant. Participants in the prospective study had the option to provide additional blood draws and questionnaires over an approximately 2-month period. Prospective study blood samples were shipped either frozen or at room temperature before DNA extraction. This clonotype originated in a man between 18 and 35 years old with acute COVID-19. Sequences were obtained from PBMCs or T cells enriched from blood (not recorded which).

The CDR3 region reads CASRAGAEDTGELFF. The sequence in DNA is TGTGCCAGCAGAGCGGGGGCAGAAGACACCGGGGAGCTGTTTTTT. In this chain, TRBV6-4 is recombined with TRBJ2-2, and 8 bases in between align with TRBD2. The CDR3 contains 15 residues, cysteine and phenylalanine counted. CDR3 DNA only is kept here, 45 bases in frame from base 1. Trimmed from V: 6 bases; trimmed from J: 3 bases; junction bases lacking a gene match: 6. Per the germline V gene, MRHNA is the CDR1 and SNTAGT is the CDR2.